A single sample gave rise to the 24 T cell receptor beta chains below, sequenced in a study of shared clonotypes between healthy human individuals. Clones were sequenced by immunoSEQ multiplex PCR, and TCRdb holds only the in-frame ones, with some missing. The table has roughly 490,000 clones, 79% seen once. The sequenced material came from PBMCs. Every receptor here comes from a woman in her thirties or forties in good health. Some clones in this sample may be carry-over from other donors' samples.

The chain has TRBV10-2 and TRBJ1-1; 7 nucleotides agree with TRBD1. V gave up 6 bases and J gave up 2 bases; unmatched junction bases: 6. Germline V CDR1 and CDR2: WSHSY, SAAADI. The CDR3 totals 14 residues. CDR3 bases: TGCGCCAGCAGAGAGGGGGCTGGAAACACTGAAGCTTTCTTT. This codes for CASREGAGNTEAFF.

This clone has only one observation. The V and J genes are TRBV11-2 and TRBJ2-6, with D maybe TRBD2 (6 bases). The germline gives CDR1 SGHAT, CDR2 FQNNGV. V lost 9 bases, J lost 0 bases, and 12 bases lay in between. There are 15 residues in the CDR3. The CDR3 bases are TGTGCCAGTAGGCGCGGGGTCTCTGGGGCCAACGTCCTGACTTTC. Amino acid sequence: CASRRGVSGANVLTF.

This clone has a handful of counts. This chain joins TRBV18 and TRBJ2-7; tentative D call: TRBD1 (5 bases). Deletions cut 3 bases from V and 0 bases from J, with 6 bases between. Germline assignment: CDR1 KGHSH and CDR2 LQKENI. This CDR3 is built from 13 residues. The CDR3 nucleotides read TGTGCCAGCTCACCGGACACCTCCTACGAGCAGTACTTC. Amino acid sequence: CASSPDTSYEQYF.

The CDR3 sequence is CAISDHKTDTQYF. The CDR3 coding sequence is TGTGCCATCAGTGATCACAAAACAGATACGCAGTATTTT. The genes are TRBV10-3 and TRBJ2-3, with no clear D. Germline CDR1 and CDR2: ENHRY and SYGVKD. Trimming took 3 bases from V and 3 from J, leaving 7 bases between them. The CDR3 length is 13 residues.

This clone came up a few times. The chain couples TRBV7-9 to TRBJ2-7, with TRBD2 matching over 14 bases. J lost 5 bases, V lost 2 bases, and 5 bases had no gene match. Germline V lookup: CDR1 SEHNR, CDR2 FQNEAQ (reference sequence). The CDR3 is 16 amino acids. For the CDR3, the DNA is TGTGCCAGCAGCTTAACACCGGGACTAGCGGGAGACGAGCAGTACTTC. It translates to CASSLTPGLAGDEQYF.

The chain couples TRBV18 to TRBJ2-5, with 7 nucleotides matching TRBD1. J was trimmed by 4 bases and V by 3 bases; bases with no gene match: 14. CDR3 length: 17 amino acids. Germline lookup yields CDR1 KGHSH and CDR2 LQKENI. CDR3 nucleotides: TGTGCCAGCTCACCCGCCCGCAAACCCGGGACAGCAGAGACCCAGTACTTC. This codes for CASSPARKPGTAETQYF.

The chain combines TRBV28 with TRBJ1-4, with D perhaps matching TRBD1 (6 bases). With 5 bases removed from V and 10 bases from J, the gap between germline ends came to 17 bases. Looked up from germline, CDR1 is MDHEN and CDR2 is SYDVKM. CDR3 length: 14 amino acids. Here the CDR3 DNA reads TGTGCCAGCAGTAAGGGGGGTTATAGGGGAAAACTGTTTTTT. It specifies CASSKGGYRGKLFF.

The rearrangement links TRBV7-2 to TRBJ2-1, with no clear D. Germline values: CDR1 SGHTA, CDR2 FQGNSA. The CDR3 contains 15 residues. Trimming removed 5 bases at V and 0 bases at J, with 11 bases between. The CDR3 DNA sequence: TGTGCCAGCAGCCACAATACGGGCTCCTACAATGAGCAGTTCTTC. Amino acid sequence: CASSHNTGSYNEQFF.

About this clone: Only one base separates this from a far larger clonotype, so it likely reflects a read error. Within the sample, other DNA sequences also encode this same CDR3. J is TRBJ2-4 and V is TRBV6-1; D may be TRBD2 (6 bases). Germline-derived CDR1 and CDR2 are MNHNS and SASEGT. The CDR3 spans 14 residues. V shed 3 bases and J shed 6 bases, with 12 bases lying between them. In nucleotides, the CDR3 is TGTGCCAGCAGTGAGAAGGCGGAGGGAAACATTCAGTACTTC. It encodes CASSEKAEGNIQYF.

This clone occurred once. This chain links TRBV19 with TRBJ1-5, with 10 bases lining up with TRBD1. Germline V gives CDR1 LNHDA, CDR2 SQIVND (reference sequence). CDR3 length equals 19 residues. V dropped 3 bases and J dropped 0; count of bases not matched to a gene: 11. CDR3: CASSIRTGGNLRSNQPQHF. For the CDR3, the DNA is TGTGCCAGTAGTATCCGGACAGGGGGGAATCTTCGTAGCAATCAGCCCCAGCATTTT.

J is TRBJ2-3 and V is TRBV4-2; D unclear. This CDR3 has 14 residues. V was shortened by 0 bases and J by 2 bases, with 6 bases between the two germline ends. CDR1 is LGHNA, CDR2 YNFKEQ, per germline. The CDR3 loop reads CASSQERFTDTQYF. The CDR3 DNA is TGTGCCAGCAGCCAAGAACGGTTCACAGATACGCAGTATTTT.

The chain carries TRBV7-2 and TRBJ2-7; D not resolved. This CDR3 is 14 amino acids long. The germline V and J ends were trimmed by 0 bases and 4 bases, with 10 bases remaining between them. Germline-derived CDR1 and CDR2 are SGHTA and FQGNSA. CDR3 sequence reads: CASSLAPPTYEQYF. In DNA, the CDR3 is TGTGCCAGCAGCTTAGCCCCTCCAACTTACGAGCAGTACTTC.

The table lists this clone with a few counts. The V gene is TRBV6-5, the J gene TRBJ2-7; no reliable D call. The V gene's germline CDR1 is MNHEY and CDR2 SVGAGI. The CDR3 length is 14 residues. Trimming removed 2 bases from V and 2 bases from J, with 10 bases in between. The CDR3 here is CASSYNVLAYEQYF. Here the CDR3 DNA reads TGTGCCAGCAGTTACAACGTGTTAGCCTACGAGCAGTACTTC.

V and J are TRBV2 and TRBJ2-1; unclear D gene. Germline-derived CDR1 and CDR2 are SNHLY and FYNNEI. The length of the CDR3 is 13 residues. V was clipped by 4 bases and J by 6 bases, with 10 bases between them. For the CDR3, the DNA is TGTGCCAGCAGTGTGGAGAACCGCAATGAGCAGTTCTTC. Its protein product is CASSVENRNEQFF.

The rearrangement joins TRBV4-3 to TRBJ2-1; D ambiguous. Germline-derived CDR1 and CDR2 are LGHNA and YSLEER. CDR3 length: 15 amino acids. V lost 0 bases, J lost 0 bases, and 6 bases lay in between. The CDR3 loop reads CASSQDGSSYNEQFF. The CDR3 DNA is TGCGCCAGCAGCCAAGACGGAAGCTCCTACAATGAGCAGTTCTTC.

The chain is built from TRBV7-2 and TRBJ2-1; maybe TRBD2 (5 bases). Germline CDR1 is SGHTA and CDR2 is FQGNSA. V was cut by 4 bases and J by 10 bases, with 11 bases left in between. CDR3 size: 12 residues. CDR3 in amino acids: CASSYGLTEQFF. The DNA for the CDR3 is TGTGCCAGCAGCTACGGACTCACCGAGCAGTTCTTC.

CDR3 DNA: TGTGCCAGCAGTTTGGAAAACACTTATAACTATGGCTACACCTTC. This gives the protein CASSLENTYNYGYTF. The chain employs TRBV28 and TRBJ1-2; D is ambiguous. This CDR3 contains 15 residues. The V and J ends lost 3 bases and 1 base respectively, with 12 bases between them. The V gene's germline CDR1 is MDHEN and CDR2 SYDVKM.

Turning to this clone: One end of the junction varies from germline; a read error may be responsible. This rearrangement joins TRBV28 to TRBJ1-1; weak D call: TRBD1 (6 bases). Germline lookup yields CDR1 MDHEN and CDR2 SYDVKM. The CDR3 length is 15 residues. CDR3 sequence (DNA): TGCGCCAGCAGCCAAGATAACAGGGCAGGCACTGAAGCTTTCTTT. It yields the protein CASSQDNRAGTEAFF.

V and J are TRBV11-1 and TRBJ1-1; weak D call: TRBD1 (5 bases). V was trimmed by 1 base and J by 0 bases, leaving 6 bases between them. Germline V gives CDR1 SGHAT, CDR2 FQDESV (reference sequence). This CDR3 contains 14 residues. The CDR3 coding sequence is TGTGCCAGCAGCTTAGGCAGGGTGAACACTGAAGCTTTCTTT. It is translated as CASSLGRVNTEAFF.

This clone was seen repeatedly, ten times or more. The junction and the germline gene differ at one end; a read error may be behind it. CDR3 DNA: TGTGCTAGCAGCCGTTCTAGCGGTTACAATGAGCAGTTCTTC. This encodes CASSRSSGYNEQFF. The chain carries TRBV7-7 and TRBJ2-1, with 7 bases fitting TRBD2. Germline lookup yields CDR1 SSHAT and CDR2 FNYEAQ (reference sequence). This CDR3 is 14 amino acids long. The full variable domain, with the rest looked up from reference TRBV7-7 and TRBJ2-1, is GAGVSQSPRYKVTKRGQDVTLRCDPISSHATLYWYQQALGQGPEFLTYFNYEAQPDKSGLPSDRFSAERPEGSISTLTIQRTEQRDSAMYRCASSRSSGYNEQFFGPGTRLTVL.

V usage is TRBV12-1 and J usage is TRBJ1-2; the D call in the table, TRBD1, was not verified against the DNA. TRBV12-1 is described as a pseudogene. The CDR3 contains 15 residues. DNA of the CDR3: TGTGCCAGCAGCTTTGTGCGTAGGGGCAACTATGGCTACACCTTC. Translating it yields CASSFVRRGNYGYTF.

The rearrangement uses TRBV6-5 and TRBJ1-6, with unresolved D. The CDR3 length is 12 residues. Trimming took off 6 bases at V and 4 bases at J, with 4 bases between the two ends. Germline V gene lookup returns CDR1 MNHEY and CDR2 SVGAGI. CDR3 loop: CASSMYNSPLHF. The CDR3 DNA reads TGTGCCAGCAGCATGTATAATTCACCCCTCCACTTT.

The CDR3 protein is CAWSVTGGAQEQYF. DNA of the CDR3: TGTGCCTGGAGTGTAACGGGGGGGGCCCAAGAGCAGTACTTC. The chain recombines TRBV30 with TRBJ2-7; 8 nucleotides align to TRBD2. The CDR3 contains 14 residues. The trim removed 0 bases at V and 7 bases at J, leaving 8 bases unmatched. Germline V gene data show CDR1 as GTSNPN and CDR2 as SVGIG (reference sequence).

The CDR3 sequence is CASSEGLARTDTQYF. CDR3 bases: TGTGCCAGCAGTGAAGGGCTAGCGAGGACAGATACGCAGTATTTT. The chain joins TRBV2 to TRBJ2-3; TRBD2 is a possible D gene (6 bases). Deletions cut 1 base from V and 3 bases from J, with 11 bases between. The CDR3 sequence is 15 residues long. The germline gives CDR1 SNHLY, CDR2 FYNNEI.